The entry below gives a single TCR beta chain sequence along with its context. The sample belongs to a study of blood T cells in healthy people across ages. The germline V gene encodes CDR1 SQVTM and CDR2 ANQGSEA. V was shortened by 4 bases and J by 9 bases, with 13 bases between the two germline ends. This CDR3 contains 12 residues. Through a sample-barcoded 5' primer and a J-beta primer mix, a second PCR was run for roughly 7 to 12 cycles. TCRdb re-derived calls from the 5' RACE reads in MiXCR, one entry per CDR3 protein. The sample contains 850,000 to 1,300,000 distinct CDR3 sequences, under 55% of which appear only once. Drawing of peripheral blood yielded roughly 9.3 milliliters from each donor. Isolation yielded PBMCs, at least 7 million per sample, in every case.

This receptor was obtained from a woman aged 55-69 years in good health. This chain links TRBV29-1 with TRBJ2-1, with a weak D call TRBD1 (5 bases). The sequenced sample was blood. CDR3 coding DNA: TGCAGCGTTGGCCAGGGTATTAGTGAGCAGTTCTTC. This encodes CSVGQGISEQFF.